This T cell receptor (beta chain) stems from a study of T-cell reconstitution after alpha-beta-depleted transplantation in children. Preparation of the TCRbeta library was carried out with unique molecular identifiers. TCRdb re-analysed the PCR reads in MiXCR, keeping a single row per CDR3 protein. The sample shows approximately 590,000 distinct CDR3 sequences, about 10% of them seen only once. The CDR3 covers 17 residues. The V end lost 2 bases, the J end lost 1 base, and 15 bases lay between the germline ends. The germline V gene encodes CDR1 MDHEN and CDR2 SYDVKM. This clonotype was counted at least ten times.

This TCR came from a human donor who donated a stem cell graft to a child with acute myeloid leukemia. The rearrangement joins TRBV28 to TRBJ1-5; possibly TRBD1 for D (6 bases). The source was PBMCs from the stem cell graft donor, collected from the stem cell graft. CDR3 in DNA: TGTGCCAGCAGTTTAGCCCGGTCGGGGGCGAGCAATCAGCCCCAGCATTTT. Its translation is CASSLARSGASNQPQHF.